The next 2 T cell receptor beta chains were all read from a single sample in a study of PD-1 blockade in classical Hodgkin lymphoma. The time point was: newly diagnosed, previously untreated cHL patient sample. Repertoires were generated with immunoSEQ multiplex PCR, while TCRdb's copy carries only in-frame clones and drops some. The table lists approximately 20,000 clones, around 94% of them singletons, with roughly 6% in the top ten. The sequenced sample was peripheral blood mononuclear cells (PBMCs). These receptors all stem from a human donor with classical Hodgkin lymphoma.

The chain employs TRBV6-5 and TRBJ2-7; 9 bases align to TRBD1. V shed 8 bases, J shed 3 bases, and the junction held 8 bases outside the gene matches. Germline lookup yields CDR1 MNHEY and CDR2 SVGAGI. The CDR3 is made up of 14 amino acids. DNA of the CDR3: TGTGCCAGCTCTACCGGGACAGGGATCTACGAGCAGTACTTC. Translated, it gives CASSTGTGIYEQYF.

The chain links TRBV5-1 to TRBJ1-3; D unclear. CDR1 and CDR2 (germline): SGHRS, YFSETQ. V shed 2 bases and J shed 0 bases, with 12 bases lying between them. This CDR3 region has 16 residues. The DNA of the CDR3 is TGCGCCAGCAGCTTCGCGGGGATAGTCTCTGGAAACACCATATATTTT. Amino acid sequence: CASSFAGIVSGNTIYF.